A selection of T cell receptor beta chains follows, all from one sample in a study of CD8+ T cells in alopecia areata. Clones were read by immunoSEQ multiplex PCR, and TCRdb kept only the in-frame ones, dropping some. This table has 150,000 to 200,000 clones, 59% appearing once. This sample comprised CD4+ T cells sorted from blood, obtained at week 0. These receptors were obtained from a human donor with alopecia areata. Each CDR3 is given without its conserved first and last residue. Some rows have no size entry. The others give once, few or many, or a class for an expanded clone.

size | J | V | CDR3
- | TRBJ2-5 | TRBV15 | ATSRSIAGETQY
- | TRBJ1-1 | TRBV6-5 | ASKNTGGDTEAF
many | TRBJ2-5 | TRBV30 | AWRTSGERLQETQY
- | TRBJ1-1 | TRBV30 | ASLPGQGPSEAF
few | TRBJ1-6 | TRBV7-2 | ASSRNRDSPLH
- | TRBJ2-5 | TRBV10-3 | ATQLAGGQETQY
- | TRBJ1-2 | TRBV2 | ASRPGGIGYT
- | TRBJ2-5 | TRBV15 | ATSSDGTRGTQY
- | TRBJ2-5 | TRBV5-6 | ASSLDRGETQY
once | TRBJ1-2 | TRBV29-1 | SVESTQGAYGYT